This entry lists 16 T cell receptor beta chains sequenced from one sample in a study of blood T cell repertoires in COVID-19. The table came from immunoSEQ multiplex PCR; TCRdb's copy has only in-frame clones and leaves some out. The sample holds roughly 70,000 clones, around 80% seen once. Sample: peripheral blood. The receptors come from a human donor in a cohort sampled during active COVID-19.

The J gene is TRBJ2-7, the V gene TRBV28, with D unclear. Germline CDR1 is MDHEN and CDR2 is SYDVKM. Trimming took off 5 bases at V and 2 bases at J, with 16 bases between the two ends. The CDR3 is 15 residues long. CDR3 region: CASSDTWVPTYEQYF. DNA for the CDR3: TGTGCCAGCAGTGACACCTGGGTCCCTACCTACGAGCAGTACTTC.

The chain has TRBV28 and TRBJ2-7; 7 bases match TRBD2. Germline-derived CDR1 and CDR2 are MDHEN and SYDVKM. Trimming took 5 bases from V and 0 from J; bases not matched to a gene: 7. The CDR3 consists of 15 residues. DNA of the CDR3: TGTGCCAGCAGTGCCGGACTAGTAAGCTCCTACGAGCAGTACTTC. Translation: CASSAGLVSSYEQYF.

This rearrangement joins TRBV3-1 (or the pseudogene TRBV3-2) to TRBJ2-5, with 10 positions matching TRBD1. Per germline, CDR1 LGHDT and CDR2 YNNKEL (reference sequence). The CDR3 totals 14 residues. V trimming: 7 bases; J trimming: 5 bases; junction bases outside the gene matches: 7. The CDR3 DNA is TGTGCCAGCAACCCCGGGACAGGGGCCGAGACCCAGTACTTC. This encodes CASNPGTGAETQYF.

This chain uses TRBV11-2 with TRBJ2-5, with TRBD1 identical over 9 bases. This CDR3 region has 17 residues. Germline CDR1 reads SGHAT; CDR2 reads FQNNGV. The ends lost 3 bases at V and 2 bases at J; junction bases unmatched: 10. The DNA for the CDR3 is TGTGCCAGCAGCTTTTCGACAGGGGGAGCAGGGCAAGAGACCCAGTACTTC. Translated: CASSFSTGGAGQETQYF.

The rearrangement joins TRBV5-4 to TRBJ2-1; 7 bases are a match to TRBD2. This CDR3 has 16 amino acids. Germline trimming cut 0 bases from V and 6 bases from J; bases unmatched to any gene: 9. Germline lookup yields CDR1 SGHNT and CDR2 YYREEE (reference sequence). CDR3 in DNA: TGTGCCAGCAGCTTGGAGCCCGGGACTACCCTCAATGAGCAGTTCTTC. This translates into CASSLEPGTTLNEQFF.

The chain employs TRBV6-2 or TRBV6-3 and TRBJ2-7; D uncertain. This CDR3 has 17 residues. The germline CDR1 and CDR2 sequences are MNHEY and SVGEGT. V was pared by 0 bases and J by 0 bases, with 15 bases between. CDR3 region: CASSYSIEAVLSYEQYF. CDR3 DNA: TGTGCCAGCAGTTACTCGATCGAGGCGGTCCTCTCCTACGAGCAGTACTTC.

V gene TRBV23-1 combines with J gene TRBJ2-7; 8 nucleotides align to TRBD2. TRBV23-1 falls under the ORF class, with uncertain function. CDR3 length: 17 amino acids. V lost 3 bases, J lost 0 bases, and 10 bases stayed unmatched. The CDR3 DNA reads TGCGCCAGCAGTCAGGGGGTGTGCGGGAGGCTCTCCTACGAGCAGTACTTC. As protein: CASSQGVCGRLSYEQYF.

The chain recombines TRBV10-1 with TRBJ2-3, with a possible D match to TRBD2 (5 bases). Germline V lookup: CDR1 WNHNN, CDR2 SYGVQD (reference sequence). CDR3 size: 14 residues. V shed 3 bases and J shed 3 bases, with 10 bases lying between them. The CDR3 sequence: CASSDYGDTDTQYF. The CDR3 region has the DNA TGCGCCAGCAGTGATTACGGGGATACAGATACGCAGTATTTT.

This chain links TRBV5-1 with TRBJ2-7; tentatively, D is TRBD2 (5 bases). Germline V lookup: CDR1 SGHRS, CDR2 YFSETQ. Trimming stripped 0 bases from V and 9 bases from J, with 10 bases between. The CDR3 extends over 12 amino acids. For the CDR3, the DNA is TGCGCCAGCAGCTTGGAGGTGGGGAGGCAGTACTTC. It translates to CASSLEVGRQYF.

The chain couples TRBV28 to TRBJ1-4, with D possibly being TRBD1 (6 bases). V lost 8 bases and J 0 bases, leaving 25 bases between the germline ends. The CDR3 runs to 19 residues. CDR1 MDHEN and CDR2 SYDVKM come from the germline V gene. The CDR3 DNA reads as TGTGCCAGCCCGCCGGTTGGGAGGGGGGGATTATCAACTAATGAAAAACTGTTTTTT. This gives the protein CASPPVGRGGLSTNEKLFF.

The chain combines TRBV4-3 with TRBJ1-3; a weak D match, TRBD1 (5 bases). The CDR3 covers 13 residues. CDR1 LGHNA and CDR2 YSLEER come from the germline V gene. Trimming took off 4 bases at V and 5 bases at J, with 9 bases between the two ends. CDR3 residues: CASSPGGRNTIYF. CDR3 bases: TGCGCCAGCAGCCCGGGGGGAAGAAACACCATATATTTT.

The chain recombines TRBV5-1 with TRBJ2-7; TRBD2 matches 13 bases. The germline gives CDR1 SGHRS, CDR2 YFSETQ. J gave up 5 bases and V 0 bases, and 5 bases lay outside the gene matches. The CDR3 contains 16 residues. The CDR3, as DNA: TGCGCCAGCAGCTTGGGTGGACTAGCGGGAGCCGACGAGCAGTACTTC. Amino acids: CASSLGGLAGADEQYF.

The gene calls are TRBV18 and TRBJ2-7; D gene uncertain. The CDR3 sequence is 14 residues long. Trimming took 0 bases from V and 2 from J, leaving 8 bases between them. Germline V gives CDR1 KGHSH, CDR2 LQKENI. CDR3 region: CASSPPRVPYEQYF. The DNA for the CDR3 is TGTGCCAGCTCACCACCGAGAGTCCCCTACGAGCAGTACTTC.

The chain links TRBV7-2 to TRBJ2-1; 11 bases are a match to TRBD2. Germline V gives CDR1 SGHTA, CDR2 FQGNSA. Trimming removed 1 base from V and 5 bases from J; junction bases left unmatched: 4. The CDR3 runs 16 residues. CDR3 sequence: CASSLVGTSGHNEQFF. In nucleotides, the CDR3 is TGTGCCAGCAGCTTAGTAGGGACTAGCGGCCACAATGAGCAGTTCTTC.

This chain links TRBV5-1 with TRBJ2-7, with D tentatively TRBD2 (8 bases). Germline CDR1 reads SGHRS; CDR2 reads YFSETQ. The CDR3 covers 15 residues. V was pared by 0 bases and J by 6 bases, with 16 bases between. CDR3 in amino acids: CASSLGVAGQIEQYF. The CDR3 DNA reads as TGCGCCAGCAGCTTGGGTGTAGCGGGACAGATCGAGCAGTACTTC. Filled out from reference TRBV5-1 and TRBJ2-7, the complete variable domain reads KAGVTQTPRYLIKTRGQQVTLSCSPISGHRSVSWYQQTPGQGLQFLFEYFSETQRNKGNFPGRFSGRQFSNSRSEMNVSTLELGDSALYLCASSLGVAGQIEQYFGPGTRLTVT.

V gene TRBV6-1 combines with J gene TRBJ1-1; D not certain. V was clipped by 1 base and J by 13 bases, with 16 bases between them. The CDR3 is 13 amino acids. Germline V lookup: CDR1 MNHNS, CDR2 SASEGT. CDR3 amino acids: CASSEEIRRVFFF. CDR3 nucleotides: TGTGCCAGCAGTGAAGAAATAAGGAGGGTTTTTTTCTTT.